This T cell receptor (beta chain) was recovered during a study of tumor and adjacent non-tumor tissue in lung cancer. Study as a whole: Patients were aged about 30 to 80, some 10 men and about 5 women, stage I to III.

This clonotype was detected only a few times. Its antigen is not identified. The conserved phenylalanine or tryptophan normally closing the CDR3 is absent here, so this likely arose from a read error. This CDR3 comprises 14 residues. CDR1 and CDR2 (germline): SGHAT, FQDESV (reference sequence). A modified ARM-PCR protocol with three rounds of nested PCR amplified TCRbeta. MiXCR was run by TCRdb on the multiplex PCR reads, yielding one entry per CDR3 protein. There are over 40,000 distinct CDR3 sequences in the sample; 60% to 70% occur only once, and 19% lies in the top ten. The template was RNA from unsorted bulk tissue. This non-tumor lung sample came from over 3 cm beyond the tumor edge. Study conclusions and caveats: Normal lung showed higher cumulative top 100 clone frequency than tumor.

The receptor was derived from a woman aged 40 to 50 with non-small cell lung cancer. The sample was distant non-tumor lung tissue. The rearrangement joins TRBV11-1 to TRBJ2-5, with D possibly TRBD2 on 5 matching bases. The CDR3 DNA follows: TGTGCTAGCAGCTTCGGGGTTAGGGAGGAGACCCAGTACTCC. Translated, it gives CASSFGVREETQYS.